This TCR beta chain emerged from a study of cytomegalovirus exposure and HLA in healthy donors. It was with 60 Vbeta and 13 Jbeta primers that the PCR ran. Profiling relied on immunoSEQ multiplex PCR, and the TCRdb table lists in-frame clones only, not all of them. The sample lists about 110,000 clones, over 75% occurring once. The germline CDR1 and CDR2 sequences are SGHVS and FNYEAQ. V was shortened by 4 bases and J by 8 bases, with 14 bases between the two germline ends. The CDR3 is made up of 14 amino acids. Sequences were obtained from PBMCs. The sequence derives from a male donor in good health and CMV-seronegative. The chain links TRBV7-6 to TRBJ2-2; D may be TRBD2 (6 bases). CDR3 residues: CASSSYRELGELFF. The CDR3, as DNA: TGTGCCAGCAGCTCTTACCGGGAGCTGGGGGAGCTGTTTTTT.